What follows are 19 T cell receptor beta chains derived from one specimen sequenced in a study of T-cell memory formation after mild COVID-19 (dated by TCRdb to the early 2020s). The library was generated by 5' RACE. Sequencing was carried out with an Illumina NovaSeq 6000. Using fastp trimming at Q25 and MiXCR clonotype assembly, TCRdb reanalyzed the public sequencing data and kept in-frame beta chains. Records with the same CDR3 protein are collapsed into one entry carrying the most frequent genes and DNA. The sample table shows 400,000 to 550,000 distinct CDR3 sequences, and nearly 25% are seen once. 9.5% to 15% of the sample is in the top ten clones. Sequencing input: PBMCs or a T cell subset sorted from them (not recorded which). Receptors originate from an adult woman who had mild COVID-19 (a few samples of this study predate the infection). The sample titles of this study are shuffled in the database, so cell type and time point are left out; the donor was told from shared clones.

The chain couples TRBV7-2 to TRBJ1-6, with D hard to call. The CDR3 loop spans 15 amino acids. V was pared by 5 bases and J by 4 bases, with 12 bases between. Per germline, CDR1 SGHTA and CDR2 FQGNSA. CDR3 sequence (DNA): TGTGCCAGCAGCCTCGTCCGGGTTTATAATTCACCCCTCCACTTT. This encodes CASSLVRVYNSPLHF.

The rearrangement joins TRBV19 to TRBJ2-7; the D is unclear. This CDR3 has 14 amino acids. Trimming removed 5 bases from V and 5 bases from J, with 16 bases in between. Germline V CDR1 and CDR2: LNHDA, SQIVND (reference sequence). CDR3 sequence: CASSPAVGIHEQYF. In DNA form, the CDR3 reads TGTGCCAGTAGTCCTGCCGTAGGGATCCACGAGCAGTACTTC.

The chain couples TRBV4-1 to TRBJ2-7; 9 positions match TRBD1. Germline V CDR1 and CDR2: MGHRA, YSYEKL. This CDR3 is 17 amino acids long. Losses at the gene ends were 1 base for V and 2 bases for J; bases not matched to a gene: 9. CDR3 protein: CASSQGTGAITPYEQYF. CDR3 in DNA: TGCGCCAGCAGCCAAGGGACAGGGGCCATAACGCCCTACGAGCAGTACTTC.

The CDR3 loop is CASSPLMGARGTEAFF. In nucleotides, the CDR3 is TGTGCCAGCAGCCCCCTTATGGGGGCGCGGGGCACTGAAGCTTTCTTT. The gene calls are TRBV5-6 and TRBJ1-1, with D possibly being TRBD1 (6 bases). In germline, CDR1 is SGHDT, CDR2 YYEEEE. V was pared by 4 bases and J by 4 bases, with 20 bases between. The CDR3 runs 16 residues.

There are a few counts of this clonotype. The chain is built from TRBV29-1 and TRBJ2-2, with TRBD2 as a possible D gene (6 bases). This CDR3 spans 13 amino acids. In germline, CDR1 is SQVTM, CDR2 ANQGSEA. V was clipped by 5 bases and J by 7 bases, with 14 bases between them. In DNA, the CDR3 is TGCAGCGTTCGGAGGGCCGGGGACGGGGAGCTGTTTTTT. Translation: CSVRRAGDGELFF.

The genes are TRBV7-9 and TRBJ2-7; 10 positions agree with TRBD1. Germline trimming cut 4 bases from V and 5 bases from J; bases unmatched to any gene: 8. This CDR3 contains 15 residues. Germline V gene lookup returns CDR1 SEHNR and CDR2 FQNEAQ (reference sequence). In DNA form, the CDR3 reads TGTGCCAGCAGCTCCCCGGGACAGGGGTGGCACGAGCAGTACTTC. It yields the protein CASSSPGQGWHEQYF.

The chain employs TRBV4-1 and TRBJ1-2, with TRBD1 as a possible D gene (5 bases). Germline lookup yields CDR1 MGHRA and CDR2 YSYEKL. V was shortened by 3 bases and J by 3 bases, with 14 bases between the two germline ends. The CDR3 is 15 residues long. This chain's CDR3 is CASSQSTGTYYGYTF. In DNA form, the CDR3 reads TGCGCCAGCAGCCAGTCGACGGGGACTTACTATGGCTACACCTTC.

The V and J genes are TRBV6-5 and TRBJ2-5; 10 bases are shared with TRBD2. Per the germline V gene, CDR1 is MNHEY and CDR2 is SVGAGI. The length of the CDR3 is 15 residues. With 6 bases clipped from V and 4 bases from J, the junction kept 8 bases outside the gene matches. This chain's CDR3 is CASSPEVAGGETQYF. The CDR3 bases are TGTGCCAGCAGCCCCGAGGTAGCGGGGGGAGAGACCCAGTACTTC.

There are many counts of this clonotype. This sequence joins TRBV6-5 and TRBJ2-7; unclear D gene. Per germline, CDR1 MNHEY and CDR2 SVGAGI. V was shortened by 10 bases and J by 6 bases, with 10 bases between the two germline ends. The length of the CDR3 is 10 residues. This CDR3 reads CAIGRGEQYF. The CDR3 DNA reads TGTGCCATCGGCAGAGGCGAGCAGTACTTC.

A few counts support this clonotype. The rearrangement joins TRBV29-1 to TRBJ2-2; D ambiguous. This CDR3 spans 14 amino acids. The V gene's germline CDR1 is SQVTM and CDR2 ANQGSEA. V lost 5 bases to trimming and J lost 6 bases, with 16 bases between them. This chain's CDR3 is CSVPHEKSAGELFF. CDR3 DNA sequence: TGCAGCGTTCCCCATGAGAAAAGTGCCGGGGAGCTGTTTTTT.

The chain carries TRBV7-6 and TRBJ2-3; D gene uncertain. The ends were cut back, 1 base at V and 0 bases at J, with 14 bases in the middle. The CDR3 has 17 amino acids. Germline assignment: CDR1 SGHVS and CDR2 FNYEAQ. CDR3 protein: CASSLVERRVSTDTQYF. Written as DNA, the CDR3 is TGTGCCAGCAGCTTAGTTGAGAGGCGAGTTAGCACAGATACGCAGTATTTT.

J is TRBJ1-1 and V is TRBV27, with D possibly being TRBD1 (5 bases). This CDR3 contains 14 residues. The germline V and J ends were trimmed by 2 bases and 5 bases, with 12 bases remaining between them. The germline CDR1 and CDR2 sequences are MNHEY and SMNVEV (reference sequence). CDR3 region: CASSLAGLGTEAFF. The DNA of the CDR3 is TGTGCCAGCAGTTTAGCGGGGCTGGGTACTGAAGCTTTCTTT.

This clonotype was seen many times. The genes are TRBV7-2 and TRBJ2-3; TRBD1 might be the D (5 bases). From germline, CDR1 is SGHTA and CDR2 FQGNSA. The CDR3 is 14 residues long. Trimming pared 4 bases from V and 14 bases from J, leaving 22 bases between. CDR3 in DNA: TGTGCCAGCAGCTATCAGGGCCCCCTCGCCAGTGGGTATTTT. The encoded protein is CASSYQGPLASGYF.

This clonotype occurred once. CDR3 sequence reads: CSARDGRSGRVDEQYF. CDR3 coding DNA: TGCAGTGCTAGAGATGGTCGGAGCGGGAGGGTGGACGAGCAGTACTTC. The chain carries TRBV20-1 and TRBJ2-7; TRBD2 agrees at 10 bases. Germline trimming cut 0 bases from V and 5 bases from J; bases unmatched to any gene: 10. CDR3 length equals 16 residues. CDR1 is DFQATT and CDR2 is SNEGSKA in the germline V gene (reference sequence).

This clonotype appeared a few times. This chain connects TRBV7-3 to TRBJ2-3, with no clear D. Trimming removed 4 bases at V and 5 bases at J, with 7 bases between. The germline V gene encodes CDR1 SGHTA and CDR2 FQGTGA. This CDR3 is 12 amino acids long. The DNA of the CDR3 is TGTGCCAGCAGCTCAAATCGAGATACGCAGTATTTT. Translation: CASSSNRDTQYF.

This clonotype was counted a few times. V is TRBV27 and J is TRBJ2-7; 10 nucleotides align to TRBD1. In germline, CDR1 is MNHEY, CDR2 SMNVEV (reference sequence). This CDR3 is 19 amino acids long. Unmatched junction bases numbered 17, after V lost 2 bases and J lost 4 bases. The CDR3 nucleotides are TGTGCCAGCAGTTTACTCTCCTGGGACAGGGGCCAGGTCGGTTACGAGCAGTACTTC. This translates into CASSLLSWDRGQVGYEQYF.

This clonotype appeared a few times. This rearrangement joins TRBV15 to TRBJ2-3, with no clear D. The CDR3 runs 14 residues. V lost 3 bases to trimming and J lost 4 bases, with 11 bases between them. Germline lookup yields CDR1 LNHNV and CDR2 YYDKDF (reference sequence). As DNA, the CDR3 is TGTGCCACCAGCAGCCCCCCCATCCCAGATACGCAGTATTTT. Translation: CATSSPPIPDTQYF. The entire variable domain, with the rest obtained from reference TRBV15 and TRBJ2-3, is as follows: DAMVIQNPRYQVTQFGKPVTLSCSQTLNHNVMYWYQQKSSQAPKLLFHYYDKDFNNEADTPDNFQSRRPNTSFCFLDIRSPGLGDTAMYLCATSSPPIPDTQYFGPGTRLTVL.

CDR3 sequence: CASSLNSLREHEQYF. For the CDR3, the DNA is TGCGCCAGCAGCTTGAACAGCTTGAGAGAGCACGAGCAGTACTTC. The chain employs TRBV5-1 and TRBJ2-7; D unclear. With 1 base removed from V and 5 bases from J, the gap between germline ends came to 16 bases. The CDR3 totals 15 residues. CDR1 SGHRS and CDR2 YFSETQ come from the germline V gene.

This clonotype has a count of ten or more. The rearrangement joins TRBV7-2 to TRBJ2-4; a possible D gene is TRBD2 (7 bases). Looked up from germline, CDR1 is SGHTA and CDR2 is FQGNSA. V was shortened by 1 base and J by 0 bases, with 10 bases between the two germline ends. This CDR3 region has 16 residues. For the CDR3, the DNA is TGTGCCAGCAGCTTAGAGGGGGGGGTAGCCAAAAACATTCAGTACTTC. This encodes CASSLEGGVAKNIQYF.